This T cell receptor beta chain was identified during a study of identical twins. Template switching, a step in the protocol, added a universal primer site, and cDNA carried unique molecular identifiers. MiXCR, applied by TCRdb to the 5' RACE reads, yields one record per CDR3 protein. The sample carries 550,000 to 700,000 distinct CDR3 sequences, 21% recorded once. Study-wide results and caveats: For cord blood, abundant beta clonotypes had fewer insertions, unlike memory repertoires, which showed none.

There are 13 residues in the CDR3. Germline V gene data show CDR1 as KGHSY and CDR2 as FQNENV. In this sample, this clonotype turned up a few times. Its specificity is not known. A read error may account for a junction end that differs from germline. These data were likewise used in another study, on T cells expressing NK-cell markers. From that second work: It was sorted CD3+CD56+NKG2C+, CD3+CD56+NKG2C- and CD3+CD56-NKG2C+ T cells that supplied the TCR beta repertoires. It remained uncertain whether the expanded NKG2C+ T cell clones were specific for HCMV antigens.

This chain connects TRBV16 to TRBJ1-1, with 7 bases matching TRBD1. The sample taken for sequencing was PBMCs. The receptor comes from a young woman in good health. As DNA, the CDR3 is TGTGCCAGCAGCCAATCAGGGGGCACTGAAGCTGTCTTT. Translation gives CASSQSGGTEAVF.